Included here is one T cell receptor (beta chain) sequence, with context. This record belongs to a study of control samples from healthy donors and cancer patients. TCRdb keeps only in-frame clones here, not all; method: immunoSEQ multiplex PCR. In the table there are about 98,000 clones, around three quarters of which are singletons. The length of the CDR3 is 17 residues. The germline V gene has CDR1 SGDLS and CDR2 YYNGEE. Trimming shortened V by 3 bases and J by 3 bases, and 16 bases separated the two germline ends. This TCR was sampled from a woman in her twenties or thirties in good health. The chain carries TRBV9 and TRBJ2-6; no definite D call. Sequenced sample: blood. The CDR3 nucleotides read TGTGCCAGCAGCGAACGTATCTTGGACCGTGGGGCCAACGTCCTGACTTTC. It is translated as CASSERILDRGANVLTF.